This T cell receptor (beta chain) was found in a study of T cell changes during pregnancy in multiple sclerosis. Clones were sequenced by immunoSEQ multiplex PCR, and TCRdb holds only the in-frame ones, with some missing. This table has over 50,000 clones, approximately 90% appearing once. The CDR3 is 17 residues long. Trimming cost V 0 bases and J 7 bases, with 18 bases left between them. The germline CDR1 and CDR2 sequences are SGHVS and FQNEAQ. The chain links TRBV7-8 to TRBJ1-4; no clear D. This clonotype was obtained from a female donor in good health, enrolled as a control in a pregnancy study. The material sequenced was peripheral blood, taken in the first trimester of pregnancy. CDR3: CASSLALREGETEKLFF. Written as DNA, the CDR3 is TGTGCCAGCAGCTTAGCGCTGCGTGAGGGAGAAACTGAAAAACTGTTTTTT.